This is a list of T cell receptor beta chains from one sample in a study of T cells in localized non-small cell lung cancer. The table came from immunoSEQ multiplex PCR; TCRdb's copy has only in-frame clones and leaves some out. The table shows under 3,500 clones, with approximately 30% occurring only once. This specimen consisted of lung tumor tissue, obtained before any cancer treatment. Receptors were obtained from a woman aged 35-70 years with stage I lung adenocarcinoma. CDR3s include the opening cysteine and the closing phenylalanine or tryptophan. Size is omitted from some rows. Given values are once, few, many or a class for expanded clones.

v_gene: TRBV9; abundance: few; CDR3aa: CASSGEGDRAGEQYF
v_gene: TRBV29-1; abundance: .; CDR3aa: CSVVPGTGASYEQYF
v_gene: TRBV11-3; abundance: medium-sized; CDR3aa: CASSLAGTGQETQYF
v_gene: TRBV9; abundance: medium-sized; CDR3aa: CASSDLWGAANYGYTF
v_gene: TRBV28; abundance: once; CDR3aa: CASSFGGGRSYSYEQYF
v_gene: TRBV28; abundance: few; CDR3aa: CASSLGGNTEAFF
v_gene: TRBV18; abundance: .; CDR3aa: CASSPTGRAAEQYF
v_gene: TRBV30; abundance: .; CDR3aa: CAWRAGVRNEQFF
v_gene: TRBV11-3; abundance: .; CDR3aa: CASSLTGVGYGYTF
v_gene: TRBV5-1; abundance: few; CDR3aa: CASKPAAGGYEQYF
v_gene: TRBV11-3; abundance: .; CDR3aa: CASSPFSGRDHGEQFF
v_gene: TRBV9; abundance: few; CDR3aa: CASSGMSGNTIYF
v_gene: TRBV9; abundance: .; CDR3aa: CASSPRAGVDTGELFF
v_gene: TRBV6-8; abundance: medium-sized; CDR3aa: CASQAPGNEQFF
v_gene: TRBV28; abundance: .; CDR3aa: CASRHDRGMGFRESNEKLFF
v_gene: TRBV7-8; abundance: .; CDR3aa: CASSSGTLNEQFF
v_gene: TRBV2; abundance: few; CDR3aa: CASSVGGGANVLTF
v_gene: TRBV19; abundance: .; CDR3aa: CASSIDRSDGEKLFF
v_gene: TRBV29-1; abundance: .; CDR3aa: CSVNRASTDTQYF
v_gene: TRBV4-1; abundance: .; CDR3aa: CASSRAGTGASGANVLTF
v_gene: TRBV11-3; abundance: few; CDR3aa: CASSLEGVGSSYEQYF
v_gene: TRBV7-7; abundance: .; CDR3aa: CASSLGDRVTTDTQYF
v_gene: TRBV19; abundance: .; CDR3aa: CASSIPFDIYGYTF
v_gene: TRBV6-8; abundance: few; CDR3aa: CASRTTNEKLFF
v_gene: TRBV11-3; abundance: .; CDR3aa: CASSSRRAANEKLFF
v_gene: TRBV10-3; abundance: .; CDR3aa: CAISEGQETQYF
v_gene: TRBV28; abundance: once; CDR3aa: CASSLIGGRSTDTQYF
v_gene: TRBV5-1; abundance: .; CDR3aa: CASSEGLSSYNEQFF
v_gene: TRBV11-3; abundance: large; CDR3aa: CASSSPWRGGRGNQPQHF
v_gene: TRBV6-8; abundance: few; CDR3aa: CASSYEASGREQYF
v_gene: TRBV6-8; abundance: few; CDR3aa: CASSEALAGFTDTQYF
v_gene: TRBV6-8; abundance: few; CDR3aa: CASSPTQGDEQYF
v_gene: TRBV5-1; abundance: .; CDR3aa: CASSLGTAKNIQYF
v_gene: TRBV6-8; abundance: .; CDR3aa: CASRHLQGSEFNQPQHF
v_gene: TRBV18; abundance: .; CDR3aa: CASSAGRFDDTQYF
v_gene: TRBV29-1; abundance: .; CDR3aa: CSVEGGGDEQYF
v_gene: TRBV11-3; abundance: few; CDR3aa: CASSLDPGAGELFF
v_gene: TRBV19; abundance: .; CDR3aa: CASSNIHTEAFF
v_gene: TRBV11-3; abundance: .; CDR3aa: CASSFWGSGANVLTF